This entry describes one T cell receptor (beta chain). The data were obtained in a study of blood T cell repertoires in COVID-19. Study-level information: The United States, Italy and Spain supplied acute and convalescent COVID-19 samples. T cells, B-cell-depleted T cells, or PBMCs provided the cDNA or gDNA that served as material.

Original data processing: Scientists estimated how many nucleated cells there were by amplifying reference gene primers. The assay was immunoSEQ multiplex PCR, and TCRdb's table has in-frame clones only and misses some. From that table come the V and J calls and clone size; the DNA was used to work out D and trimming. Here the sample spans 100,000 to 150,000 clones, about 72% being singletons. The source of this sequence is a woman in her sixties or seventies with acute or convalescent COVID-19. Sequencing was carried out using peripheral blood.

CDR3 sequence (DNA): TGTGCCAGCAGCGTAGGGCTCGACTCGGAAAAACTGTTTTTT. Translating it yields CASSVGLDSEKLFF. J is TRBJ1-4 and V is TRBV9; D not certain. The CDR3 is 14 residues long. Trimming stripped 0 bases from V and 8 bases from J, with 11 bases between. CDR1 and CDR2 from the germline V gene are SGDLS and YYNGEE.